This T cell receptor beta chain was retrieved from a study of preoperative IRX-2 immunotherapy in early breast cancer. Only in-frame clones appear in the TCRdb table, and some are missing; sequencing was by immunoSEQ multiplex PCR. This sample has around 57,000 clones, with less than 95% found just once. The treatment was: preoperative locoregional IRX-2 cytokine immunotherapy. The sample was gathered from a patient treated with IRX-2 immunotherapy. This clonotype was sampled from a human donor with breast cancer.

For the CDR3, the DNA is TGCGCCAGCAGCTTGGTTGCAGGGTTCGCAGATACGCAGTATTTT. It specifies CASSLVAGFADTQYF. This chain links TRBV5-1 with TRBJ2-3; tentative D call: TRBD1 (5 bases). This CDR3 region has 15 residues. The V gene lost 0 bases and the J gene lost 4 bases, with 12 bases spanning the gap. Germline CDR1 reads SGHRS; CDR2 reads YFSETQ.